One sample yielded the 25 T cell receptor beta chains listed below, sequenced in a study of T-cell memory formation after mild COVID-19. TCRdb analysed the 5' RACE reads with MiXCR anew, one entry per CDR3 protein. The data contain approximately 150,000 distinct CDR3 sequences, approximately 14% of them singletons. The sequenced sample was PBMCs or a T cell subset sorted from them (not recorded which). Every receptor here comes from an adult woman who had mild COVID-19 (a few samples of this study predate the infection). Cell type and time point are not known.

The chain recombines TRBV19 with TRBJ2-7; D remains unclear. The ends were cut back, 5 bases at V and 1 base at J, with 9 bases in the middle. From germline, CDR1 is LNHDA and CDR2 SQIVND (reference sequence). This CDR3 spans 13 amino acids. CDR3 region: CASSHGLSYEQYF. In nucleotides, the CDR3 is TGTGCCAGTAGTCACGGGTTGTCCTACGAGCAGTACTTC.

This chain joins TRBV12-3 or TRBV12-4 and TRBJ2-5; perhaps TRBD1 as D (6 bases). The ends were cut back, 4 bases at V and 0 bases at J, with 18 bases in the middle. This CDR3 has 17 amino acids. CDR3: CASSWRVRGQHQETQYF. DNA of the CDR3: TGTGCCAGCAGTTGGCGGGTTCGAGGACAGCACCAAGAGACCCAGTACTTC.

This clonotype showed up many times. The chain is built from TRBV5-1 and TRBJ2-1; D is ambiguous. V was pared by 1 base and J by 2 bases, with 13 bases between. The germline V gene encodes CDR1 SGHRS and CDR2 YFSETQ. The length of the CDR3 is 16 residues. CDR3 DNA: TGCGCCAGCAGCTTGCGGGTTAGTGGGACCTACAATGAGCAGTTCTTC. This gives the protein CASSLRVSGTYNEQFF.

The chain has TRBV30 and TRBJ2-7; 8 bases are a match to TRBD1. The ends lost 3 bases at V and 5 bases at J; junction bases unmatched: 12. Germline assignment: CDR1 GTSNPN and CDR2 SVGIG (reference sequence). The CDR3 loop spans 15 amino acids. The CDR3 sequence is CAWSRGSGGADEQYF. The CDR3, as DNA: TGTGCCTGGAGCCGAGGATCAGGGGGCGCGGACGAGCAGTACTTC.

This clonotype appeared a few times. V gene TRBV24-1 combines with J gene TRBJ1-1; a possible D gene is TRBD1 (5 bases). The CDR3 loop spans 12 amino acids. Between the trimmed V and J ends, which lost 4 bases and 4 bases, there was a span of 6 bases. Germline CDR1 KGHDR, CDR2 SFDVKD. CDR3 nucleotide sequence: TGTGCCACCAGTGAGGGGGGCACTGAAGCTTTCTTT. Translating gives CATSEGGTEAFF.

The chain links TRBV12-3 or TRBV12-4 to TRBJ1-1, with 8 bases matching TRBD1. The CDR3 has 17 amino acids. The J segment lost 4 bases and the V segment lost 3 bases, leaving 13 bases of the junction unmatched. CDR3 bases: TGTGCCAGCAGTTTCGTCATGGCAGGGGGCTGGGTCACTGAAGCTTTCTTT. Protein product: CASSFVMAGGWVTEAFF.

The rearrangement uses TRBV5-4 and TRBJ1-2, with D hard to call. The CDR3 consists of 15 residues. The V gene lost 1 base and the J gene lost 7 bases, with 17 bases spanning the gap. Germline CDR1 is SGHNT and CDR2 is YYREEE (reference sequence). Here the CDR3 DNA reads TGTGCCAGCAGCTTGAGGTACGGCTCCTCCCGTGGCTACACCTTC. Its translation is CASSLRYGSSRGYTF.

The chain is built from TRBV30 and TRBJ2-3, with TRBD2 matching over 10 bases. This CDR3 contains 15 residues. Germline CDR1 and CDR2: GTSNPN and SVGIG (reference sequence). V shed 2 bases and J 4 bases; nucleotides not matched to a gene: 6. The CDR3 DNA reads TGTGCCTGGAGTCCTACAGCGGGAGGGCCAGATACGCAGTATTTT. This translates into CAWSPTAGGPDTQYF.

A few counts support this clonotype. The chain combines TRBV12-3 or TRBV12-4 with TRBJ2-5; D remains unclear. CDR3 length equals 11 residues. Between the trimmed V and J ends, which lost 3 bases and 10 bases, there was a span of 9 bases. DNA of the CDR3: TGTGCCAGCAGTTTTACGGCCGACCAGTACTTC. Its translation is CASSFTADQYF.

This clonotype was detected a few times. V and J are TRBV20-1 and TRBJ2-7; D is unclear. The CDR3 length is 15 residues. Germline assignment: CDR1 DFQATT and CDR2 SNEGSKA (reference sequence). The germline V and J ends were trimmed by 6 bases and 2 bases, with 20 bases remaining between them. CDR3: CSASEAHHGAYEQYF. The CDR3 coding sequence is TGCAGTGCCAGCGAGGCACACCATGGGGCCTACGAGCAGTACTTC.

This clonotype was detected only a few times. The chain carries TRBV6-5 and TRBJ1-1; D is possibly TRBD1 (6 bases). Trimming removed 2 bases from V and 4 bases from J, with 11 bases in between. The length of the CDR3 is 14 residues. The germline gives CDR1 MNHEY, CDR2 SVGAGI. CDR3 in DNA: TGTGCCAGCAGTTACGACAGGACGAGCACTGAAGCTTTCTTT. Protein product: CASSYDRTSTEAFF.

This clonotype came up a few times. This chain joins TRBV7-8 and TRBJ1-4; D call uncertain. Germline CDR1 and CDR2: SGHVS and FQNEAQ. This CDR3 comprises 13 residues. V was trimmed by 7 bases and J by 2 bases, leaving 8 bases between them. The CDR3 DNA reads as TGTGCCAGCACAAGAAGGACTAATGAAAAACTGTTTTTT. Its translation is CASTRRTNEKLFF.

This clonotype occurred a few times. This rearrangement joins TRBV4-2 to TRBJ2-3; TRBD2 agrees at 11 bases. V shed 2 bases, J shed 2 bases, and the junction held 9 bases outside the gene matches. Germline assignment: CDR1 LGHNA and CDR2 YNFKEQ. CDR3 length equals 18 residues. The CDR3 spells CASSQPLLAGDHTDTQYF. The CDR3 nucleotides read TGTGCCAGCAGCCAACCCCTACTAGCGGGAGACCACACAGATACGCAGTATTTT.

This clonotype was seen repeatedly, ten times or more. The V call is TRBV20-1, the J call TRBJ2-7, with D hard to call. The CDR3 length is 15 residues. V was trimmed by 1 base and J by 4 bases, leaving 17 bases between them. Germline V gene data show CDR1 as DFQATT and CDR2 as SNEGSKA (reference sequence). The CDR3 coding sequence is TGCAGTGCTAGAGGATTTGGGCCAGATACTTACGAGCAGTACTTC. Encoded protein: CSARGFGPDTYEQYF.

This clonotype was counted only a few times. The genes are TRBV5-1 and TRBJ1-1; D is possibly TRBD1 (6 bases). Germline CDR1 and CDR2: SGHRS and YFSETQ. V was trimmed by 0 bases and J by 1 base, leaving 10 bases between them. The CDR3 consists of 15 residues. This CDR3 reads CASSLAHRANTEAFF. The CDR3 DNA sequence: TGCGCCAGCAGCTTGGCTCACAGGGCGAACACTGAAGCTTTCTTT.

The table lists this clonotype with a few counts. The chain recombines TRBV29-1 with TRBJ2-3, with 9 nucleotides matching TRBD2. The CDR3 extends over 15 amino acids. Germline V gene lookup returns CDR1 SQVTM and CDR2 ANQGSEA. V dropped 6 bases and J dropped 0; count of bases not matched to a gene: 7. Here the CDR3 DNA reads TGCAGCGTGAAACGACTAGCGGCTAGCACAGATACGCAGTATTTT. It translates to CSVKRLAASTDTQYF.

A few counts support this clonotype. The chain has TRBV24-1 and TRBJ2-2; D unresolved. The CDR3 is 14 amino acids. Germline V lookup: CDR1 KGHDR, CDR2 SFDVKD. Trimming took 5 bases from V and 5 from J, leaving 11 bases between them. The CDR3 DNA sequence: TGTGCCACCAGTGGCGCCGTCCCTACCGGGGAGCTGTTTTTT. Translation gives CATSGAVPTGELFF.

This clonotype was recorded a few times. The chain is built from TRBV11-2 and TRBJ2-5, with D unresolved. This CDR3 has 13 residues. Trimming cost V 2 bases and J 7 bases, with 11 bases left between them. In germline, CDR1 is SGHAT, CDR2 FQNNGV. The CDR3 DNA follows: TGTGCCAGCAGCTTAACAGCCTTCTGGACCCAGTACTTC. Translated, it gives CASSLTAFWTQYF.

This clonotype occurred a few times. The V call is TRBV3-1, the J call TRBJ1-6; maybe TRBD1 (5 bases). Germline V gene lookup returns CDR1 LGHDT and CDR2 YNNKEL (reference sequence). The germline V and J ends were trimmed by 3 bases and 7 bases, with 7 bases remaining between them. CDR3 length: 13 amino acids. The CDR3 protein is CASSHDSNSPLHF. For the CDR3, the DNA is TGTGCCAGCAGCCACGACAGCAATTCACCCCTCCACTTT.

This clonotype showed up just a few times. CDR3 protein: CASSLQFRGFYTEAFF. The CDR3 DNA reads as TGTGCCAGCAGTTTACAGTTTCGAGGGTTCTACACTGAAGCTTTCTTT. The V and J genes are TRBV12-3 or TRBV12-4 and TRBJ1-1, with unresolved D. This CDR3 comprises 16 residues. V lost 2 bases and J lost 3, with 16 bases in between.

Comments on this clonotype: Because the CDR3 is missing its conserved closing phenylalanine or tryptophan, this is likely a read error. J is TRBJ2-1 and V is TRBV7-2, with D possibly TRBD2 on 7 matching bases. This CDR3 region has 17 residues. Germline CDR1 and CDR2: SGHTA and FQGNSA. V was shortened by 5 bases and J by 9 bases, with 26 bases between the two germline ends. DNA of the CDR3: TGTGCCAGCAGCCCACCCCGGGGGCGGGAGAGAATGGGTGAGCAGTTCATC. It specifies CASSPPRGRERMGEQFI.

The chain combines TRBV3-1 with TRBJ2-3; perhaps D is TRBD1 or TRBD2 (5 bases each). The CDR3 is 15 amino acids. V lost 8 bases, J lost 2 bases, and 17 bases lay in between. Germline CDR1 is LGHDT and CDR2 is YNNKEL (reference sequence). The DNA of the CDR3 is TGTGCCAGCCAGGAAGAGGGGCGATCCACAGATACGCAGTATTTT. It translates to CASQEEGRSTDTQYF.

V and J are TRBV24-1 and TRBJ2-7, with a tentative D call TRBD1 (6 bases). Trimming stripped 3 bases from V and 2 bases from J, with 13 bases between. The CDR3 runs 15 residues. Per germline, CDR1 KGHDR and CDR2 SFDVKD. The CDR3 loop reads CATSDARTETYEQYF. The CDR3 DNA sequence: TGTGCCACCAGTGATGCCCGGACAGAGACCTACGAGCAGTACTTC.

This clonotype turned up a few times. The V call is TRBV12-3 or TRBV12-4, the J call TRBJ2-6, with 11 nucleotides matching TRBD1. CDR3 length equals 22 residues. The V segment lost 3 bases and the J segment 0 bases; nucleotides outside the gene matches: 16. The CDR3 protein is CASSFSPGQGERGPSGANVLTF. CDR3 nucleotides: TGTGCCAGCAGTTTTTCGCCGGGACAGGGGGAAAGGGGACCCTCTGGGGCCAACGTCCTGACTTTC.

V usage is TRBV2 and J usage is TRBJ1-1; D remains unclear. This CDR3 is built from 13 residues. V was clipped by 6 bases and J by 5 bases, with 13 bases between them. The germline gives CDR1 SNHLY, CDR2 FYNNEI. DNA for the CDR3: TGTGCCAGCAGGACCTTGGAGGGTACTGAAGCTTTCTTT. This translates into CASRTLEGTEAFF.